Listed here are 8 T cell receptor beta chains from one sample, sequenced in a study of OX40 agonist ivuxolimab in advanced cancers. This table comes from immunoSEQ multiplex PCR, and its TCRdb copy is limited to in-frame clones, with some not included. This table holds 75,000 to 80,000 clones, around 94% found once. This sample comprised CD4+ or CD8+ T cells sorted from blood, obtained in a trial of the OX40 agonist ivuxolimab. These receptor sequences come from an adult with an advanced solid tumor such as melanoma, head and neck, liver or kidney cancer.

This chain connects TRBV27 to TRBJ1-2, with 9 bases aligning to TRBD1. This CDR3 is built from 14 residues. V shed 5 bases, J shed 6 bases, and the junction held 7 bases outside the gene matches. Per germline, CDR1 MNHEY and CDR2 SMNVEV (reference sequence). The DNA for the CDR3 is TGTGCCAGCAGTCTAACAGGGGGCTTGGATGGCTACACCTTC. It is translated as CASSLTGGLDGYTF.

This sequence joins TRBV28 and TRBJ2-5; perhaps TRBD2 as D (5 bases). The CDR3 length is 14 residues. Looked up from germline, CDR1 is MDHEN and CDR2 is SYDVKM. V was trimmed by 3 bases and J by 1 base, leaving 9 bases between them. CDR3 sequence (DNA): TGTGCCAGCAGTTTCACCGGGGTCCAAGAGACCCAGTACTTC. This translates into CASSFTGVQETQYF.

The chain combines TRBV6-5 with TRBJ2-7; the D gene is possibly TRBD2 (6 bases). Per germline, CDR1 MNHEY and CDR2 SVGAGI. The V gene lost 6 bases and the J gene lost 8 bases, with 11 bases spanning the gap. The CDR3 has 11 amino acids. The CDR3 reads CASRELAQQYF. The CDR3 DNA reads TGTGCCAGCAGAGAACTAGCACAGCAGTACTTC.

The gene calls are TRBV7-3 and TRBJ2-3, with D possibly being TRBD2 (6 bases). CDR1 and CDR2 (germline): SGHTA, FQGTGA. This CDR3 is 15 amino acids long. Trimming stripped 5 bases from V and 2 bases from J, with 14 bases between. The CDR3 spells CASSHAGGFTDTQYF. The CDR3 DNA reads as TGTGCCAGCAGCCACGCCGGGGGATTCACAGATACGCAGTATTTT. The full variable domain, rest sourced from reference TRBV7-3 and TRBJ2-3, is GAGVSQTPSNKVTEKGKYVELRCDPISGHTALYWYRQSLGQGPEFLIYFQGTGAADDSGLPNDRFFAVRPEGSVSTLKIQRTERGDSAVYLCASSHAGGFTDTQYFGPGTRLTVL.

The CDR3 reads CASNPGGAVGETQYF. Here the CDR3 DNA reads TGTGCCAGCAACCCTGGAGGGGCGGTGGGAGAGACCCAGTACTTC. V is TRBV27 and J is TRBJ2-5; TRBD2 is a possible D gene (6 bases). V dropped 7 bases and J dropped 4 bases, with 19 bases sitting between them. Germline V gene data show CDR1 as MNHEY and CDR2 as SMNVEV (reference sequence). CDR3 length: 15 residues.

V gene TRBV4-1 combines with J gene TRBJ1-1, with D possibly matching TRBD1 (6 bases). The germline V and J ends were trimmed by 1 base and 9 bases, with 12 bases remaining between them. This CDR3 comprises 13 residues. The germline CDR1 and CDR2 sequences are MGHRA and YSYEKL. The CDR3 reads CASSQAGDNKAFF. As DNA, the CDR3 is TGCGCCAGCAGCCAAGCAGGGGACAATAAAGCTTTCTTT.

The count of this clone is one. The chain couples TRBV7-9 to TRBJ2-7, with D possibly called TRBD1 or TRBD2 (5 bases each). This CDR3 has 15 amino acids. Trimming took 8 bases from V and 4 from J, leaving 21 bases between them. Germline values: CDR1 SEHNR, CDR2 FQNEAQ (reference sequence). This CDR3 is CASDEEWGPTYEQYF. Here the CDR3 DNA reads TGTGCCAGCGACGAAGAGTGGGGACCTACATACGAGCAGTACTTC. The entire variable domain, with the rest obtained from reference TRBV7-9 and TRBJ2-7, is as follows: DTGVSQNPRHKITKRGQNVTFRCDPISEHNRLYWYRQTLGQGPEFLTYFQNEAQLEKSRLLSDRFSAERPKGSFSTLEIQRTEQGDSAMYLCASDEEWGPTYEQYFGPGTRLTVT.

This clone was detected once. The chain employs TRBV11-2 and TRBJ2-3; 7 nucleotides agree with TRBD2. The V gene's germline CDR1 is SGHAT and CDR2 FQNNGV. The CDR3 is made up of 15 amino acids. V was pared by 6 bases and J by 0 bases, with 6 bases of the junction left unmatched. The CDR3 DNA reads as TGTGCCAGCAGTCCGGGGGGAACTAGCACAGATACGCAGTATTTT. Protein: CASSPGGTSTDTQYF.